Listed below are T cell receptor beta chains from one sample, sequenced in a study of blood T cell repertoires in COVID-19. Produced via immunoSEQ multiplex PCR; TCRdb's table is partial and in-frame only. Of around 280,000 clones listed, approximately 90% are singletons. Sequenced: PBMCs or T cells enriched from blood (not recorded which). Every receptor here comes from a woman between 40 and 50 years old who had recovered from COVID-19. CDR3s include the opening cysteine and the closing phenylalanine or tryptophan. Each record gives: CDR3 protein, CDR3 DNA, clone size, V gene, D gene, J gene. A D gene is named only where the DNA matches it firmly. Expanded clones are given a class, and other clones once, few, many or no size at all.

CDR3 protein: CASSDGTPSNQPQHF
CDR3 DNA: TGTGCCAGCAGTGACGGGACACCTAGCAATCAGCCCCAGCATTTT
clone size: .
V gene: TRBV28
D gene: .
J gene: TRBJ1-5

CDR3 protein: CASSLAGAQETQYF
CDR3 DNA: TGTGCCAGCAGCTTAGCAGGGGCCCAAGAGACCCAGTACTTC
clone size: .
V gene: TRBV7-2
D gene: .
J gene: TRBJ2-5

CDR3 protein: CASSPSLSSYEQYF
CDR3 DNA: TGCGCCAGCAGCCCTTCCTTGAGCTCCTACGAGCAGTACTTC
clone size: .
V gene: TRBV4-3
D gene: .
J gene: TRBJ2-7

CDR3 protein: CASSLDRAGEAFF
CDR3 DNA: TGCGCCAGCAGCCTAGACAGGGCAGGTGAAGCTTTCTTT
clone size: .
V gene: TRBV4-3
D gene: TRBD1
J gene: TRBJ1-1

CDR3 protein: CASSYGSGSSYNEQFF
CDR3 DNA: TGTGCCAGCAGTTACGGAAGCGGGTCCTCCTACAATGAGCAGTTCTTC
clone size: .
V gene: TRBV7-9
D gene: .
J gene: TRBJ2-1

CDR3 protein: CASSLRGQNQETQYF
CDR3 DNA: TGTGCCAGCAGCTTAAGGGGACAGAACCAAGAGACCCAGTACTTC
clone size: .
V gene: TRBV7-8
D gene: TRBD1
J gene: TRBJ2-5

CDR3 protein: CSASSRAGTGVSYEQYF
CDR3 DNA: TGCAGTGCTAGTTCCCGAGCCGGGACAGGGGTTTCCTACGAGCAGTACTTC
clone size: few
V gene: TRBV20-1
D gene: TRBD1
J gene: TRBJ2-7

CDR3 protein: CASSPWTGSTDTQYF
CDR3 DNA: TGTGCCAGCAGCCCGTGGACAGGGAGCACAGATACGCAGTATTTT
clone size: .
V gene: TRBV7-2
D gene: TRBD1
J gene: TRBJ2-3

CDR3 protein: CASSSRQGETQYF
CDR3 DNA: TGTGCCAGCAGCTCCCGACAGGGAGAGACCCAGTACTTC
clone size: .
V gene: TRBV7-2
D gene: TRBD1
J gene: TRBJ2-5

CDR3 protein: CATSRDLGSTNEKLFF
CDR3 DNA: TGTGCCACCAGCAGAGATTTGGGCTCAACTAATGAAAAACTGTTTTTT
clone size: .
V gene: TRBV15
D gene: .
J gene: TRBJ1-4

CDR3 protein: CASSYAEDQPQHF
CDR3 DNA: TGTGCCAGCAGTTATGCGGAGGATCAGCCCCAGCATTTT
clone size: few
V gene: TRBV6-2/TRBV6-3
D gene: .
J gene: TRBJ1-5

CDR3 protein: CASSPDVGGAVWNTEAFF
CDR3 DNA: TGTGCCAGCAGCCCCGACGTTGGGGGCGCGGTCTGGAACACTGAAGCTTTCTTT
clone size: .
V gene: TRBV7-8
D gene: .
J gene: TRBJ1-1

CDR3 protein: CASSLALWDRGQDTQYF
CDR3 DNA: TGTGCCAGCAGCTTAGCCCTCTGGGACAGGGGCCAGGATACGCAGTATTTT
clone size: .
V gene: TRBV13
D gene: TRBD1
J gene: TRBJ2-3

CDR3 protein: CASSLNRGANYGYTF
CDR3 DNA: TGCGCCAGCAGCTTGAACAGGGGGGCTAACTATGGCTACACCTTC
clone size: .
V gene: TRBV5-1
D gene: TRBD1
J gene: TRBJ1-2

CDR3 protein: CASSSVRGIRGNTEAFF
CDR3 DNA: TGTGCCAGCAGCTCCGTTAGGGGGATTCGGGGGAACACTGAAGCTTTCTTT
clone size: .
V gene: TRBV7-2
D gene: .
J gene: TRBJ1-1

CDR3 protein: CASSLLGDRPYEQYF
CDR3 DNA: TGTGCCAGCAGCTTACTGGGAGATCGCCCCTACGAGCAGTACTTC
clone size: .
V gene: TRBV13
D gene: .
J gene: TRBJ2-7

CDR3 protein: CASSPLVGGGSTDTQYF
CDR3 DNA: TGTGCCAGCAGCCCCCTGGTCGGGGGGGGTAGCACAGATACGCAGTATTTT
clone size: .
V gene: TRBV28
D gene: TRBD2
J gene: TRBJ2-3

CDR3 protein: CASSLRGAGEAFF
CDR3 DNA: TGTGCCAGCAGCCTTCGGGGAGCCGGTGAAGCTTTCTTT
clone size: .
V gene: TRBV13
D gene: .
J gene: TRBJ1-1

CDR3 protein: CSASGTLAGEVRVYNEQFF
CDR3 DNA: TGCAGTGCTAGTGGGACCCTAGCGGGAGAAGTTCGGGTCTACAATGAGCAGTTCTTC
clone size: .
V gene: TRBV20-1
D gene: TRBD2
J gene: TRBJ2-1

CDR3 protein: CASSPPRGGNDGELFF
CDR3 DNA: TGCGCCAGCAGCCCTCCTCGGGGGGGCAATGACGGGGAGCTGTTTTTT
clone size: .
V gene: TRBV5-1
D gene: TRBD2
J gene: TRBJ2-2

CDR3 protein: CATSREGSSYNSPLHF
CDR3 DNA: TGTGCCACCAGCAGAGAGGGCAGCTCCTATAATTCACCCCTCCACTTT
clone size: .
V gene: TRBV15
D gene: .
J gene: TRBJ1-6

CDR3 protein: CAWRGPAGVSPYNEQFF
CDR3 DNA: TGTGCCTGGAGGGGGCCAGCGGGAGTTTCCCCCTACAATGAGCAGTTCTTC
clone size: .
V gene: TRBV30
D gene: TRBD2
J gene: TRBJ2-1

CDR3 protein: CASSLNRGGYTF
CDR3 DNA: TGTGCCAGCAGTTTGAACAGGGGGGGCTACACCTTC
clone size: .
V gene: TRBV28
D gene: TRBD1
J gene: TRBJ1-2

CDR3 protein: CASSSTNRETQYF
CDR3 DNA: TGTGCCAGCAGCTCTACGAACAGAGAGACCCAGTACTTC
clone size: .
V gene: TRBV5-4
D gene: .
J gene: TRBJ2-5

CDR3 protein: CASSILAGGIKVKNIQYF
CDR3 DNA: TGTGCCAGTAGTATACTAGCGGGAGGGATCAAGGTCAAAAACATTCAGTACTTC
clone size: .
V gene: TRBV19
D gene: TRBD2
J gene: TRBJ2-4

CDR3 protein: CASRNIGLGTDTQYF
CDR3 DNA: TGTGCCAGCAGGAACATTGGGCTCGGCACAGATACGCAGTATTTT
clone size: .
V gene: TRBV6-5
D gene: .
J gene: TRBJ2-3

CDR3 protein: CASSRGQGYMYEQYF
CDR3 DNA: TGTGCCAGCAGCCGGGGACAGGGGTATATGTACGAGCAGTACTTC
clone size: .
V gene: TRBV11-2
D gene: TRBD1
J gene: TRBJ2-7

CDR3 protein: CASSLDPGGSYEQYF
CDR3 DNA: TGTGCCAGCAGCTTGGACCCAGGAGGGTCCTACGAGCAGTACTTC
clone size: once
V gene: TRBV5-8
D gene: .
J gene: TRBJ2-7

CDR3 protein: CASSMDRSTDTQYF
CDR3 DNA: TGTGCCAGTAGTATGGACAGGTCCACAGATACGCAGTATTTT
clone size: .
V gene: TRBV19
D gene: TRBD1
J gene: TRBJ2-3

CDR3 protein: CSASKVLTGRGSYNEQFF
CDR3 DNA: TGCAGTGCTAGTAAAGTGCTCACTGGTCGGGGCTCCTACAATGAGCAGTTCTTC
clone size: .
V gene: TRBV20-1
D gene: .
J gene: TRBJ2-1

CDR3 protein: CASYGLAGEPEQYF
CDR3 DNA: TGTGCCAGCTACGGACTAGCGGGAGAACCCGAGCAGTACTTC
clone size: .
V gene: TRBV11-2
D gene: TRBD2
J gene: TRBJ2-7

CDR3 protein: CASSPRQKNTEAFF
CDR3 DNA: TGTGCCAGCAGCCCACGACAGAAGAACACTGAAGCTTTCTTT
clone size: once
V gene: TRBV9
D gene: .
J gene: TRBJ1-1

CDR3 protein: CATSRDYYEQFF
CDR3 DNA: TGTGCCACCAGCAGAGATTATTATGAGCAGTTCTTC
clone size: .
V gene: TRBV15
D gene: .
J gene: TRBJ2-1

CDR3 protein: CASPTRTSGSWTQYF
CDR3 DNA: TGTGCCAGCCCCACTCGGACTAGCGGGAGTTGGACCCAGTACTTC
clone size: .
V gene: TRBV21-1
D gene: .
J gene: TRBJ2-5